This T cell receptor beta chain was retrieved from a study of CD8+CD57+ T cells in acquired aplastic anemia. Findings and limits, study-wide: Researchers reported that CD8+ Simpson's diversity was not significantly different in patients versus controls.

Patients who underwent sequencing had shown CD8+CD57+ cell expansion by flow cytometry. The diagnosis in all patients was severe acquired aplastic anemia. TCR beta VDJ combinations and CDR3 sequences were profiled from genomic DNA. MiXCR, run by TCRdb on the reads, gives a single entry per CDR3 protein. The sample shows around 290,000 distinct CDR3 sequences, approximately 58% of them seen only once. Concerning this clonotype itself: Its antigen is still unknown.

The material sequenced was sorted CD4+, CD8+, or CD8+CD57+ T cells (not recorded which) from PBMCs. This receptor was identified in a human donor with aplastic anemia.

Here the CDR3 DNA reads TGTGCCATCAGTGGATCCCCAGGGACAGGGATGAACACTGAAGCTTTCTTT. As protein: CAISGSPGTGMNTEAFF. J is TRBJ1-1 and V is TRBV10-3; 9 bases map to TRBD1. This CDR3 comprises 17 residues. From germline, CDR1 is ENHRY and CDR2 SYGVKD. J gave up 0 bases and V 4 bases, and 9 bases lay outside the gene matches.